The present T cell receptor beta chain was sequenced within a study of blood T cells in healthy people across ages. Study outcomes and limitations: Naive T cell percentage and TCR beta diversity correlated strongly. Unknown CMV status may confound age-related changes in expanded clones.

The CDR3 extends over 16 amino acids. V trimming: 6 bases; J trimming: 3 bases; junction bases outside the gene matches: 10. CDR1 and CDR2 from the germline V gene are MNHEY and SVGEGT. Concerning this clonotype: Its antigen is as yet unknown.

Aged about 6 to 100, donors were systemically healthy Caucasians from Russia. The authors ran a second PCR of about 6 to 11 cycles using a sample-barcoded 5' primer and a J-beta primer mix. Template switching added a 12-random-nucleotide identifier to every cDNA molecule. TCRdb passed the 5' RACE reads through MiXCR, listing each CDR3 protein once. The sample has 380,000 or so distinct CDR3 sequences, about 49% seen once. This chain connects TRBV6-2 or TRBV6-3 to TRBJ2-2, with 7 bases aligning to TRBD2. Sequences were obtained from blood. The receptor was derived from a man in his fifties or sixties in good health. The CDR3 DNA follows: TGTGCCAGCAGCGAAATGGGCGGGAGAGACACCGGGGAGCTGTTTTTT. It translates to CASSEMGGRDTGELFF.